This T cell receptor (beta chain) comes out of a study of blood T cell repertoires in COVID-19. Study background: Samples of COVID-19 (acute and convalescent) were obtained from the United States, Italy and Spain.

Assay used: immunoSEQ multiplex PCR; TCRdb lists only in-frame clones, some missing. The sample lists around 130,000 clones; approximately 90% were seen once. V lost 1 base, J lost 7 bases, and 6 bases lay in between. This CDR3 spans 11 amino acids. CDR1 and CDR2 (germline): SGHDT, YYEEEE. Sequenced input: peripheral blood. The chain is built from TRBV5-6 and TRBJ2-7, with D unclear. The receptor comes from a man between 65 and 79 years old with active COVID-19. CDR3 nucleotide sequence: TGTGCCAGCAGCTTGAGAGCGGAGCAGTACTTC. Amino acids: CASSLRAEQYF. Together with reference TRBV5-6 and TRBJ2-7, the CDR3 gives the full variable domain: DAGVTQSPTHLIKTRGQQVTLRCSPKSGHDTVSWYQQALGQGPQFIFQYYEEEERQRGNFPDRFSGHQFPNYSSELNVNALLLGDSALYLCASSLRAEQYFGPGTRLTVT.